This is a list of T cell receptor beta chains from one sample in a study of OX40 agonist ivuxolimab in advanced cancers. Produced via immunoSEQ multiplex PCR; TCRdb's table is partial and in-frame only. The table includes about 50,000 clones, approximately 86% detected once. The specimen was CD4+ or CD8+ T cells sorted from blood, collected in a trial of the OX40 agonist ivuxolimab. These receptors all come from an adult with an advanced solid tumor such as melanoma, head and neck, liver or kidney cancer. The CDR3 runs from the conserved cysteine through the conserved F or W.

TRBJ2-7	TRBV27	CASSPLGQYEQYF
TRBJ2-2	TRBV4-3	CASSPGATTGELFF
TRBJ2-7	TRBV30	CAWSLGGREQYF
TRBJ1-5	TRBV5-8	CASSRREKNSNQPQHF
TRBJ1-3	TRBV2	CASSEYVGSSRNTIYF
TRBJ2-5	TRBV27	CASSLFFSVQETQYF
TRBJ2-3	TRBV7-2	CASSLGSPDTQYF
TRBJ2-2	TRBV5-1	CASSLGTSGRSTGELFF
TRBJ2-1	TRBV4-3	CASSQSRDRGYNEQFF
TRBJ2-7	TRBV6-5	CASSYSGDEQYF
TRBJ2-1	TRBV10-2	CASRVPSDRVNEQFF